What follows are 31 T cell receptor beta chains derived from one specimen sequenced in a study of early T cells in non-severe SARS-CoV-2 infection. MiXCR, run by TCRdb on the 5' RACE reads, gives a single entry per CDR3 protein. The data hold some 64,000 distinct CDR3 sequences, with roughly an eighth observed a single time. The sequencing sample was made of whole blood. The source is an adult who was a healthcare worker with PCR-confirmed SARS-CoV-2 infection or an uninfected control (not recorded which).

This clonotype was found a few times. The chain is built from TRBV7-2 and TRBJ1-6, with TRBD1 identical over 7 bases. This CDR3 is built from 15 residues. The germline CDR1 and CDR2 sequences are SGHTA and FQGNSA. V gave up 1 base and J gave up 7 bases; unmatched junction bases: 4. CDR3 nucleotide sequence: TGTGCCAGCAGCTTAGAGGGGGCTCAGAATTCACCCCTCCACTTT. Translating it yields CASSLEGAQNSPLHF. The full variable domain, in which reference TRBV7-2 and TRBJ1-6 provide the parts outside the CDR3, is GAGVSQSPSNKVTEKGKDVELRCDPISGHTALYWYRQSLGQGLEFLIYFQGNSAPDKSGLPSDRFSAERTGGSVSTLTIQRTQQEDSAVYLCASSLEGAQNSPLHFGNGTRLTVT.

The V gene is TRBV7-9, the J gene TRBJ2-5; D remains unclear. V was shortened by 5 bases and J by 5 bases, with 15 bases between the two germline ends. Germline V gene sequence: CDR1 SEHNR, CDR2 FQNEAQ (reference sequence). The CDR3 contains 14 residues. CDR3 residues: CASSPRSQSETQYF. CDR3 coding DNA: TGTGCCAGCAGCCCCCGATCCCAGTCGGAGACCCAGTACTTC.

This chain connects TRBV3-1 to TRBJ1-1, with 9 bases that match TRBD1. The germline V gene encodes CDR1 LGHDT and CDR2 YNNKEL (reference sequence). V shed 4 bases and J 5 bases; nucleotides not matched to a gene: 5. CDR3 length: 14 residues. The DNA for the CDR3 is TGTGCCAGCAGCCCCGGACAGGGGAGGACTGAAGCTTTCTTT. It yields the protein CASSPGQGRTEAFF.

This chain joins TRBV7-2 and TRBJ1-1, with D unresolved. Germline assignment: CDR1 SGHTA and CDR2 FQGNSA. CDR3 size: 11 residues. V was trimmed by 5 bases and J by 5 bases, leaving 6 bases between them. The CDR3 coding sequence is TGTGCCAGCAGCCGTCAAACTGAAGCTTTCTTT. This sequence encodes CASSRQTEAFF. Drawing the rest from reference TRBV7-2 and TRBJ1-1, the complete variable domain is GAGVSQSPSNKVTEKGKDVELRCDPISGHTALYWYRQSLGQGLEFLIYFQGNSAPDKSGLPSDRFSAERTGGSVSTLTIQRTQQEDSAVYLCASSRQTEAFFGQGTRLTVV.

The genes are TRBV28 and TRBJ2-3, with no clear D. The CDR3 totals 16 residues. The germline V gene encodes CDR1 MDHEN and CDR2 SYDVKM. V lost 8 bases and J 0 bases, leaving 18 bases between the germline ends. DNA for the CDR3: TGTGCCAGCTTTCCTCCGCGCGGTTCTAGCACAGATACGCAGTATTTT. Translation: CASFPPRGSSTDTQYF.

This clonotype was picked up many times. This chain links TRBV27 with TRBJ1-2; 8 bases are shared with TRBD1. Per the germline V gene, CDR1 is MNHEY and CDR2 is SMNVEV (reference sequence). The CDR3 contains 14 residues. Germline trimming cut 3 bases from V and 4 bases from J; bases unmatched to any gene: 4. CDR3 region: CASSFLGQGYGYTF. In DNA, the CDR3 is TGTGCCAGCAGTTTCTTAGGACAGGGCTATGGCTACACCTTC.

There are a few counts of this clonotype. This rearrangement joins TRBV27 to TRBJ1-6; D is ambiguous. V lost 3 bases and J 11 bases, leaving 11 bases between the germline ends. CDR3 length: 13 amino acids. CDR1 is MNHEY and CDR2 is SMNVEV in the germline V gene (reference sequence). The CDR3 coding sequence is TGTGCCAGCAGTTTTAGCCAGAGGACACCCCTCCACTTT. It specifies CASSFSQRTPLHF.

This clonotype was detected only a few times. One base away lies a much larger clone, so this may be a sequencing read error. The CDR3 region is CSARDSSGRAGIDTQYF. CDR3 sequence (DNA): TGCAGTGCCCGTGACTCTAGCGGGAGGGCAGGCATAGATACGCAGTATTTT. The chain has TRBV20-1 and TRBJ2-3, with 12 bases identical to TRBD2. This CDR3 spans 17 amino acids. J gave up 5 bases and V 6 bases, and 15 bases lay outside the gene matches. CDR1 and CDR2 from the germline V gene are DFQATT and SNEGSKA (reference sequence).

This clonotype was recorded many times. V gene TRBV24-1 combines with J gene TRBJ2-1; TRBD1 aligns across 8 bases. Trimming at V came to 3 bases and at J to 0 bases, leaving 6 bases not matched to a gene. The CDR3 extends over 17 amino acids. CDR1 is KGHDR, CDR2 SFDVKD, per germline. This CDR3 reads CATSDPGQGNSYNEQFF. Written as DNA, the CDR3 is TGTGCCACCAGTGATCCCGGACAGGGTAACTCCTACAATGAGCAGTTCTTC.

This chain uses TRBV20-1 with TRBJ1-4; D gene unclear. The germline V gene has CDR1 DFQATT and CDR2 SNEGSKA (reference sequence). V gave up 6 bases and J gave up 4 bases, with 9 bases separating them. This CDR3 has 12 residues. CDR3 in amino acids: CSAEGVNEKLFF. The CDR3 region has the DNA TGCAGTGCGGAAGGAGTTAATGAAAAACTGTTTTTT.

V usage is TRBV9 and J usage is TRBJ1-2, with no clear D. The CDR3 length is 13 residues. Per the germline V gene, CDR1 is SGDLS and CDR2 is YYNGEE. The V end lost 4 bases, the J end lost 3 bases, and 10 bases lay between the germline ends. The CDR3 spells CASSRRTDYGYTF. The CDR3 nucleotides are TGTGCCAGCAGCCGCAGGACGGACTATGGCTACACCTTC.

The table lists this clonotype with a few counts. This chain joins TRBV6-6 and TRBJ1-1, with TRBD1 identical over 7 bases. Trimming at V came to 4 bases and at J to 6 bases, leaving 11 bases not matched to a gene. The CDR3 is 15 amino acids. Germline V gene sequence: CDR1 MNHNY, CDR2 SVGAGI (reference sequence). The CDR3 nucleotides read TGTGCCAGCAGTTTACCCGGGACAGAGAGACCTGAAGCTTTCTTT. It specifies CASSLPGTERPEAFF.

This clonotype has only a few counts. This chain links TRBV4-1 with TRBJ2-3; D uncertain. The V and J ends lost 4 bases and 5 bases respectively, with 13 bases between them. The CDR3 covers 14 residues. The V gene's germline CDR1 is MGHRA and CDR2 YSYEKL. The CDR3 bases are TGCGCCAGCAGCCCCTATGCCGGGTTAGATACGCAGTATTTT. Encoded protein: CASSPYAGLDTQYF.

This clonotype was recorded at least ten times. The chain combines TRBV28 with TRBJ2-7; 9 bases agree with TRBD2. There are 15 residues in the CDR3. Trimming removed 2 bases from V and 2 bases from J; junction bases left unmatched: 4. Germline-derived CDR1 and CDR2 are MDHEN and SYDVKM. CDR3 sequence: CASSLRASGTYEQYF. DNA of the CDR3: TGTGCCAGCAGTTTAAGAGCTAGCGGGACCTACGAGCAGTACTTC. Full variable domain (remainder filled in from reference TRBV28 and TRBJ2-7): DVKVTQSSRYLVKRTGEKVFLECVQDMDHENMFWYRQDPGLGLRLIYFSYDVKMKEKGDIPEGYSVSREKKERFSLILESASTNQTSMYLCASSLRASGTYEQYFGPGTRLTVT.

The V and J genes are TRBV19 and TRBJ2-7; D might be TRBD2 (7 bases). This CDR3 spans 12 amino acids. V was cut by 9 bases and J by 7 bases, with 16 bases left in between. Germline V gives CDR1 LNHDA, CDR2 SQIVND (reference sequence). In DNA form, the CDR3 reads TGTGCCAGCAGACGGGGGGCCGGGGAGCAGTACTTC. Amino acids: CASRRGAGEQYF.

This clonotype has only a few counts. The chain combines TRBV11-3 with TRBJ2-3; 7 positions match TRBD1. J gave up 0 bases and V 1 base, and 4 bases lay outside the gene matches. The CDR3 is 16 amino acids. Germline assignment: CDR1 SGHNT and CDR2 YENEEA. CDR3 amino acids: CASSLGQGPSTDTQYF. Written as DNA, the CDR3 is TGTGCCAGCAGCTTAGGACAGGGTCCTAGCACAGATACGCAGTATTTT.

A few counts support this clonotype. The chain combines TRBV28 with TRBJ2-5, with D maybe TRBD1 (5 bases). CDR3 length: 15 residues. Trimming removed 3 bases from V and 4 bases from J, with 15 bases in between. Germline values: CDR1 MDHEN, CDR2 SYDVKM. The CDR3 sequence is CASSFGKPRGETQYF. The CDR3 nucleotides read TGTGCCAGCAGTTTTGGGAAGCCTAGGGGAGAGACCCAGTACTTC. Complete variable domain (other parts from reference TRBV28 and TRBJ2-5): DVKVTQSSRYLVKRTGEKVFLECVQDMDHENMFWYRQDPGLGLRLIYFSYDVKMKEKGDIPEGYSVSREKKERFSLILESASTNQTSMYLCASSFGKPRGETQYFGPGTRLLVL.

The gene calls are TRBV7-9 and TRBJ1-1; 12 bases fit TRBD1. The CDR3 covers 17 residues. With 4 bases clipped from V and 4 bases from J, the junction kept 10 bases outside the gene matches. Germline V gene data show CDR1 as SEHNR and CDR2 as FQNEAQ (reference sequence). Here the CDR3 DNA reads TGTGCCAGCAGCTCTGGGACAGGGGGCCTGAGGTCCACTGAAGCTTTCTTT. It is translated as CASSSGTGGLRSTEAFF.

The CDR3: CASSQQLRSEQFF. The DNA for the CDR3 is TGTGCCAGCAGTCAACAGTTGAGGAGTGAGCAGTTCTTC. The rearrangement uses TRBV12-3 or TRBV12-4 and TRBJ2-1; no clear D. The CDR3 is made up of 13 amino acids. V was cut by 5 bases and J by 9 bases, with 14 bases left in between.

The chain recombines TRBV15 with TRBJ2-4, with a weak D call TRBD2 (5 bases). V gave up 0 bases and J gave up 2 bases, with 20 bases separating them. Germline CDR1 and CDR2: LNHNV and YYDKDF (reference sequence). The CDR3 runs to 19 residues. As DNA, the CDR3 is TGTGCCACCAGCAGAGATACGTGGGAGATTTTGTGGACCAAAAACATTCAGTACTTC. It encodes CATSRDTWEILWTKNIQYF.

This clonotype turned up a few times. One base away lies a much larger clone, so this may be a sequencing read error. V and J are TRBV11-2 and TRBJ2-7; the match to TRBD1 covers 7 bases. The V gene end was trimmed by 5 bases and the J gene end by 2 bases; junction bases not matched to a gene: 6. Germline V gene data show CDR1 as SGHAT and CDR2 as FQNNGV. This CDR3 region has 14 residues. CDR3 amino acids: CASSAGTVPYEQYF. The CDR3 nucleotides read TGTGCCAGCAGCGCCGGGACAGTGCCCTACGAGCAGTACTTC.

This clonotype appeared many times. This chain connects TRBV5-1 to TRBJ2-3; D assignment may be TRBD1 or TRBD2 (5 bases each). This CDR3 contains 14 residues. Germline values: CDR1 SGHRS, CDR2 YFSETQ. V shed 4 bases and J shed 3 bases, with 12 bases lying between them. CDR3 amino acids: CASSITGRTDTQYF. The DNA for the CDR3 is TGCGCCAGCAGCATAACGGGGCGGACAGATACGCAGTATTTT.

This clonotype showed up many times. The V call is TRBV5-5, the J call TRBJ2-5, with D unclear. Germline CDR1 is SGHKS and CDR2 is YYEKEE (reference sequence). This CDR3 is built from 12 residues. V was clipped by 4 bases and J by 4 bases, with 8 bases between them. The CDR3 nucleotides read TGTGCCAGCAGCAAGTTCGGAGAGACCCAGTACTTC. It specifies CASSKFGETQYF.

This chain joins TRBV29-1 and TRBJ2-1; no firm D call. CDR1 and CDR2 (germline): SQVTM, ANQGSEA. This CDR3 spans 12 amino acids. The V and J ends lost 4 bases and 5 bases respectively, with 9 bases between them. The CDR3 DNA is TGCAGCGTTGGGTCCGCGGACAATGAGCAGTTCTTC. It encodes CSVGSADNEQFF.

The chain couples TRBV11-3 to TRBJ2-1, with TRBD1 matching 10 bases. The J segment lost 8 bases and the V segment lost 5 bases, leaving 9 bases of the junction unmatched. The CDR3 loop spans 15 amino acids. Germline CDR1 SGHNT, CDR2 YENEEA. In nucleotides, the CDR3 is TGTGCCAGCAGCCTATCGGGACAGGGGAACTATGAGCAGTTCTTC. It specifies CASSLSGQGNYEQFF.

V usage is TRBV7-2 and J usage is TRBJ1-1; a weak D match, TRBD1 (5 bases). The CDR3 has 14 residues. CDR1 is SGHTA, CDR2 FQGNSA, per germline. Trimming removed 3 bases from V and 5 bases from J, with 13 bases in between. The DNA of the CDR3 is TGTGCCAGCAGCTTGGCGAGGGGCGGGACTGAAGCTTTCTTT. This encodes CASSLARGGTEAFF.

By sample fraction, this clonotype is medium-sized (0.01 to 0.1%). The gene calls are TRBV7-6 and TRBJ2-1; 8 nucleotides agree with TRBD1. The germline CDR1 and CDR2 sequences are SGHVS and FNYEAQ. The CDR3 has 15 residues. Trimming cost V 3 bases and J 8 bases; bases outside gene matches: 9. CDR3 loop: CASSFTGTGGHEQFF. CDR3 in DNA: TGTGCCAGCAGCTTTACCGGGACAGGAGGCCATGAGCAGTTCTTC. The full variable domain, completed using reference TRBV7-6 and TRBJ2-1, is GAGVSQSPRYKVTKRGQDVALRCDPISGHVSLYWYRQALGQGPEFLTYFNYEAQQDKSGLPNDRFSAERPEGSISTLTIQRTEQRDSAMYRCASSFTGTGGHEQFFGPGTRLTVL.

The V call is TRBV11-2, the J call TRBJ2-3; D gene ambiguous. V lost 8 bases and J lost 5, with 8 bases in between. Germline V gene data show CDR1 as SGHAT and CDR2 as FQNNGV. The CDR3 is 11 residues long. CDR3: CASGLVDTQYF. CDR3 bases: TGTGCCAGCGGGTTGGTAGATACGCAGTATTTT.

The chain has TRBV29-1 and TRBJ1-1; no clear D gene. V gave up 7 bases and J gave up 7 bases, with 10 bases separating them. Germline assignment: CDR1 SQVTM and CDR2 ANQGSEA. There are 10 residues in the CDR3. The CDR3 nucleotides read TGCAGCGCAAAAAATAATGAAGCTTTCTTT. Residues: CSAKNNEAFF.

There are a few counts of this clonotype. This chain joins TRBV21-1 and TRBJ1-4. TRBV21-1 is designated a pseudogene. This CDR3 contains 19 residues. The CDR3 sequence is CASSRRLGDAKDFGEKLFF. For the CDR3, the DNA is TGTGCCAGCAGCCGTCGACTGGGAGACGCGAAGGATTTTGGTGAAAAACTGTTTTTT.

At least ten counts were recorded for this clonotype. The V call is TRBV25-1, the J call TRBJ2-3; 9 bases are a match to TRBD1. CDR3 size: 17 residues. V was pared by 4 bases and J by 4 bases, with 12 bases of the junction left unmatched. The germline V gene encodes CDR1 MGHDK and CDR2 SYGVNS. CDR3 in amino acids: CASSGTQSGQGADTQYF. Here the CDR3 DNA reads TGTGCCAGCAGTGGGACGCAATCGGGACAGGGAGCAGATACGCAGTATTTT. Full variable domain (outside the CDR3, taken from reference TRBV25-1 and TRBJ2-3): EADIYQTPRYLVIGTGKKITLECSQTMGHDKMYWYQQDPGMELHLIHYSYGVNSTEKGDLSSESTVSRIRTEHFPLTLESARPSHTSQYLCASSGTQSGQGADTQYFGPGTRLTVL.